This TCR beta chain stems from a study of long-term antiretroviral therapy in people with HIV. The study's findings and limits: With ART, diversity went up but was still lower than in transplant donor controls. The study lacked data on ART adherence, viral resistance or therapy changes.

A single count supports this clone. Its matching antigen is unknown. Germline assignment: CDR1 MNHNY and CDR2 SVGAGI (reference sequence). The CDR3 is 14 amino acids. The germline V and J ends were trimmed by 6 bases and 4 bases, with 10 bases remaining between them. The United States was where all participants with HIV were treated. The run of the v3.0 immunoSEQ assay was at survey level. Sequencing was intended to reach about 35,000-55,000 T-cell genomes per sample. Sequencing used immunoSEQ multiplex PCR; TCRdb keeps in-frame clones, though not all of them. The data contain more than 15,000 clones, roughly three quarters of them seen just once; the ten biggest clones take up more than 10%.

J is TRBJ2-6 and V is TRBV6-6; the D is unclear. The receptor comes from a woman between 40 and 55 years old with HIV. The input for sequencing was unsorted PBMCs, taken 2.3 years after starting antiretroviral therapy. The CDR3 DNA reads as TGTGCCAGCAGGCCCACTTGGGGGGCCAACGTCCTGACTTTC. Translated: CASRPTWGANVLTF.